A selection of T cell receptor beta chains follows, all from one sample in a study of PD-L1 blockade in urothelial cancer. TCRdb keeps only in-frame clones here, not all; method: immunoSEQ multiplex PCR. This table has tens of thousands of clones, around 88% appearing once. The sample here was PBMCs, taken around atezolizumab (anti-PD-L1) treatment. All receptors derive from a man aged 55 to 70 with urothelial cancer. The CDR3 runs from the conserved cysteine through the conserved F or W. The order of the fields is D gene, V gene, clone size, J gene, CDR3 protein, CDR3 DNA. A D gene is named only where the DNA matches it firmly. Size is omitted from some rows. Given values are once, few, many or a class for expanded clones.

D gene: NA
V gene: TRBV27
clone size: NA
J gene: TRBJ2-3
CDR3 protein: CASSAGLGRAVTQYF
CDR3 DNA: TGTGCCAGCAGCGCTGGACTTGGCCGAGCGGTTACGCAGTATTTT

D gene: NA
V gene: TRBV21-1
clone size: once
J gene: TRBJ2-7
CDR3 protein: CASSKGKRLAGVQSYEQYF
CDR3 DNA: TGTGCCAGCAGCAAAGGAAAGAGGCTAGCGGGAGTTCAGTCCTACGAGCAGTACTTC

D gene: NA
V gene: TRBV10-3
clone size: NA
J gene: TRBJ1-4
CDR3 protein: CAVRKEANEKLFF
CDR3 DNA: TGTGCCGTCCGAAAAGAGGCTAATGAAAAACTGTTTTTT

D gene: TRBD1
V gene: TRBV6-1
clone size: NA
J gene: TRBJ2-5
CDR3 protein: CASSNLGTAETQYF
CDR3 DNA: TGTGCCAGCAGTAACCTCGGGACAGCAGAGACCCAGTACTTC

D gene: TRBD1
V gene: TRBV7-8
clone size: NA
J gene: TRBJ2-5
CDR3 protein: CASSPGTGVETQYF
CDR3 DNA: TGTGCCAGCAGCCCCGGGACAGGGGTAGAGACCCAGTACTTC

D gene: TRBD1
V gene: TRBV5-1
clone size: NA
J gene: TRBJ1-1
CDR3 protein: CASSAEPGQRNTEAFF
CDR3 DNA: TGCGCCAGCAGCGCAGAACCGGGACAGCGAAACACTGAAGCTTTCTTT

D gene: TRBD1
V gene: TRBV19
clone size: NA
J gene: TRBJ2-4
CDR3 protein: CASSIEAPGQGAKNIQYF
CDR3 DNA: TGTGCCAGTAGTATAGAAGCCCCGGGACAGGGGGCCAAAAACATTCAGTACTTC

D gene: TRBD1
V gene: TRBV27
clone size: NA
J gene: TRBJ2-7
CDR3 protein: CASSLSPQGAVKYEQYF
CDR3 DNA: TGTGCCAGCAGTTTATCCCCACAGGGGGCTGTGAAGTACGAGCAGTACTTC

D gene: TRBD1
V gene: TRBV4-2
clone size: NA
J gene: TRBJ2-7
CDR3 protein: CASSHRDSDYEQYF
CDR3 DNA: TGTGCCAGCAGCCACCGGGACAGTGACTACGAGCAGTACTTC

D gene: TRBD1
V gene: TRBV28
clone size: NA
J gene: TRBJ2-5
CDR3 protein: CASSFHTLNSQGAQETQYF
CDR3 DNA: TGTGCCAGCAGTTTCCACACCCTCAATTCACAGGGGGCGCAAGAGACCCAGTACTTC

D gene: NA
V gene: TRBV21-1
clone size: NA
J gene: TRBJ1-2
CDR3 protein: CASSKERQTGCGYTF
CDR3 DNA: TGTGCCAGCAGCAAAGAAAGGCAGACAGGTTGTGGCTACACCTTC

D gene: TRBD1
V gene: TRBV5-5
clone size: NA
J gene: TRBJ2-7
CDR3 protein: CASRGDSSYEQYF
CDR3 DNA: TGTGCCAGCAGGGGGGACAGCTCCTACGAGCAGTACTTC

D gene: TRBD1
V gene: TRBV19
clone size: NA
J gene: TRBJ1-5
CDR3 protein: CASQTRQGGNQPQHF
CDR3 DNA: TGTGCCAGTCAAACCCGACAGGGGGGCAATCAGCCCCAGCATTTT

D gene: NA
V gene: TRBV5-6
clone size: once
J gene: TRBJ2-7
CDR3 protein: CASSLERYEQYF
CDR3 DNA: TGTGCCAGCAGCTTGGAGAGATACGAGCAGTACTTC

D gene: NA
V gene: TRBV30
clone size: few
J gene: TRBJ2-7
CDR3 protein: CAWSVSVYEQYF
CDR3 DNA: TGTGCCTGGAGTGTAAGCGTCTACGAGCAGTACTTC